In this sample, the clone carrying this TCR beta chain turned up many times. Its antigen remains unidentified. The sample comes from a study of human T cells and chemical hapten exposure. The study's findings and limits: Expanded TCR counts at PT1 went up together with patch test score, a positive correlation.

Indicated time point: patch test 1, 2 weeks after DPC sensitization. This sample's treatment: therapeutic diphenylcyclopropenone sensitization with weekly scalp DPC. In TCRdb, the RACE reads were re-called with MiXCR into one record per CDR3 protein. The sample contains 75,000 to 95,000 distinct CDR3 sequences, about 11% of which appear only once. This CDR3 is built from 15 residues. Looked up from germline, CDR1 is SEHNR and CDR2 is FQNEAQ (reference sequence). V lost 1 base and J lost 4, with 13 bases in between. This sample comprised whole blood, obtained in connection with sensitization to the hapten diphenylcyclopropenone (DPC). The chain is built from TRBV7-9 and TRBJ1-2; D is undetermined. The sequence was collected from a woman in her sixties with alopecia areata. Some clones in this sample may be carry-over from other donors' samples. The CDR3 is CASSLGAALPYGYTF. Here the CDR3 DNA reads TGTGCCAGCAGCTTAGGGGCGGCACTACCCTATGGCTACACCTTC.